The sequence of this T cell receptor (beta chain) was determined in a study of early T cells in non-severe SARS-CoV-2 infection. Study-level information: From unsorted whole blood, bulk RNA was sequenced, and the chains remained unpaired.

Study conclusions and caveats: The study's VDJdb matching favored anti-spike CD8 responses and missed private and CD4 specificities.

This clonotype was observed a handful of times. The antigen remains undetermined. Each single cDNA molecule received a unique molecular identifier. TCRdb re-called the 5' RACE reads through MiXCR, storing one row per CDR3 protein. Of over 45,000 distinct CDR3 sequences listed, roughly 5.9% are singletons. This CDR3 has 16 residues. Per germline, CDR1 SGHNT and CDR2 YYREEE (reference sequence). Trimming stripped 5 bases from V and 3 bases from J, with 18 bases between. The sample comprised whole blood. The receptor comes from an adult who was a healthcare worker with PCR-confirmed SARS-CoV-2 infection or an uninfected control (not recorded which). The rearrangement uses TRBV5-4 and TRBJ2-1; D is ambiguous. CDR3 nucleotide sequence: TGTGCCAGCAGTTATACCTCCGGCGATTACTACAATGAGCAGTTCTTC. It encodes CASSYTSGDYYNEQFF.